Each of the 3 T cell receptor beta chains below was sequenced from the same sample in a study of T cell repertoires in cytomegalovirus infection. Antigens of these TCRs are unknown. TCRdb used MiXCR to reprocess the reads, holding one entry per CDR3 protein. The table shows some 560,000 distinct CDR3 sequences, with 35% to 50% occurring only once. Sequenced here: cultured PBMCs, sampled from culture after CMV antigen stimulation. The receptors originated from a human donor in good health (CMV status not recorded). Some clones in this sample may be carry-over from other donors' samples.

The chain employs TRBV10-3 and TRBJ1-5; TRBD1 aligns across 10 bases. Trimming cost V 0 bases and J 6 bases; bases outside gene matches: 2. Germline CDR1 is ENHRY and CDR2 is SYGVKD. The CDR3 length is 15 residues. CDR3 amino acids: CAISESGQGFQPQHF. CDR3 DNA: TGTGCCATCAGTGAGTCGGGACAGGGGTTTCAGCCCCAGCATTTT.

V is TRBV19 and J is TRBJ2-1; 14 bases line up with TRBD2. Germline V gene data show CDR1 as LNHDA and CDR2 as SQIVND (reference sequence). The length of the CDR3 is 16 residues. J gave up 8 bases and V 5 bases, and 8 bases lay outside the gene matches. The CDR3 protein is CASSYLGTSGGYEQFF. The CDR3 region has the DNA TGTGCCAGTAGTTACCTCGGGACTAGCGGGGGCTATGAGCAGTTCTTC.

J is TRBJ2-7 and V is TRBV6-5; the D gene is possibly TRBD2 (5 bases). Germline assignment: CDR1 MNHEY and CDR2 SVGAGI. Trimming left V 6 bases short and J 4 bases short, with 16 bases between. The CDR3 has 14 amino acids. DNA for the CDR3: TGTGCCAGCAGCCGCGGACTTATGGGTTACGAGCAGTACGTC. As protein: CASSRGLMGYEQYV.